The rows below give T cell receptor beta chains drawn from one sample of a study of blood T cells in healthy people across ages. TCRdb processed the 5' RACE reads anew with MiXCR; each CDR3 protein has one entry. Among 250,000 to 300,000 distinct CDR3 sequences listed, roughly 29% were seen once. The sequenced material came from blood. These receptors all stem from a woman in her seventies in good health. Both conserved end residues are part of each CDR3. Fields, in order: J gene, D gene, CDR3 length, clone size, V gene, CDR3 DNA, CDR3 protein. D genes are given only for firm matches. Clone size appears in some rows only: once, few, many, or a class for an expanded clone.

>TRBJ2-7|TRBD2|14|few|TRBV29-1
TGCAGCGTTGAACTAACTAGCGGACCCTACGAGCAGTACTTC
CSVELTSGPYEQYF
>TRBJ2-1|TRBD1|13|few|TRBV5-6
TGTGCCAGCAGCCCCGGGACAGTGGGAGCTCAATTCTTC
CASSPGTVGAQFF
>TRBJ2-7|TRBD2|19|few|TRBV6-2/TRBV6-3
TGTGCCAGCAGTTACCAAAGGACTAGCGGGAGCGGACTAGTCTACGAGCAGTACTTC
CASSYQRTSGSGLVYEQYF
>TRBJ2-3|TRBD2|13|medium-sized|TRBV5-4
TGTGCCAGCAGATACGGGGGGTCAGATACGCAGTATTTT
CASRYGGSDTQYF
>TRBJ1-5|TRBD1|16|few|TRBV18
TGTGCCAGCTCACCACGCTCAGGGGGCGCGGATCAGCCCCAGCATTTT
CASSPRSGGADQPQHF
>TRBJ1-1|NA|12|NA|TRBV5-1
TGCGCCAGCAGCTTTCAGGGGATCTGGGCTTTCTTT
CASSFQGIWAFF
>TRBJ2-2|TRBD1|15|NA|TRBV10-3
TGTGCCATCAGTGAGTTACAGGGGCACACCGGGGAGCTGTTTTTT
CAISELQGHTGELFF
>TRBJ2-7|TRBD1|15|NA|TRBV11-2
TGTGCCAGCAGCTTAGATCCAGGGGGCGCATCCGAGCAGTACTTC
CASSLDPGGASEQYF
>TRBJ2-5|NA|13|NA|TRBV7-2
TGTGCCAGCAGCTTGGGAAATGCGGAGACCCAGTACTTC
CASSLGNAETQYF
>TRBJ2-7|TRBD1|14|NA|TRBV2
TGTGCCAGCAGTGAAGTGGGACAGGGCTACGAGCAGTACTTC
CASSEVGQGYEQYF
>TRBJ1-4|NA|17|NA|TRBV7-2
TGTGCCAGCAGCTTAGGTTTAAGGGGCCAGGCTAATGAAAAACTGTTTTTT
CASSLGLRGQANEKLFF
>TRBJ1-4|NA|17|many|TRBV19
TGTGCCAGTAGTATAGATCTATGGACGGCAACTAATGAAAAACTGTTTTTT
CASSIDLWTATNEKLFF
>TRBJ2-7|NA|13|NA|TRBV6-6
TGTGCCAGCAGTTCAGGGGATGTCGGCGAGCAGTACTTC
CASSSGDVGEQYF
>TRBJ1-2|TRBD1|13|few|TRBV6-2/TRBV6-3
TGTGCCAGCAGCCCACAGGGGACCTATGGCTACACCTTC
CASSPQGTYGYTF
>TRBJ2-7|NA|15|NA|TRBV10-3
TGTGCCATCAGTGAGTCGGAAGAGTCCCCCTACGAGCAGTACTTC
CAISESEESPYEQYF
>TRBJ2-1|NA|19|NA|TRBV7-2
TGTGCCAGCAGGTGGACAGGGACCGGAGCGGGAGGCCTTTACAATGAGCAGTTCTTC
CASRWTGTGAGGLYNEQFF
>TRBJ2-3|NA|17|NA|TRBV11-2
TGTGCCAGCAGTTCACTCAGGACTCTGGCCGGAATGTATACGCAGTATTTT
CASSSLRTLAGMYTQYF
>TRBJ2-6|NA|17|NA|TRBV28
TGTGCCAGCAGTTTATTGGAGGGAACCTCTGGGGCCAACGTCCTGACTTTC
CASSLLEGTSGANVLTF
>TRBJ2-6|TRBD1|19|once|TRBV7-3
TGTGCCAGCAGCTGGCAAGGACAGGGGATGGTGGCTGGGGCCAACGTCCTGACTTTC
CASSWQGQGMVAGANVLTF
>TRBJ2-1|TRBD2|15|few|TRBV20-1
TGCAGTGCTAGTAGCGGGAGAAAGGCCTACAATGAGCAGTTCTTC
CSASSGRKAYNEQFF
>TRBJ2-1|NA|16|NA|TRBV28
TGTGCCAGCAGTTTAGTCCAAAAAAACAGCTACAATGAGCAGTTCTTC
CASSLVQKNSYNEQFF
>TRBJ2-6|TRBD2|14|NA|TRBV2
TGTGCCAGCTCGGGGGGGTCAGGTGTCAGCGTCCTGACTTTC
CASSGGSGVSVLTF
>TRBJ2-3|NA|15|few|TRBV28
TGTGCCAGCAGTTCCCGGCGCGGCGGTTCAGATACGCAGTATTTT
CASSSRRGGSDTQYF
>TRBJ1-4|TRBD1|15|NA|TRBV12-3/TRBV12-4
TGTGCCAGCAGGCGGGGACAGGCAACTAATGAAAAACTGTTTTTT
CASRRGQATNEKLFF
>TRBJ2-1|TRBD2|16|NA|TRBV7-9
TGTGCCAGCAGCTGGGCGCGGGGGGGGTCCTACAATGAGCAGTTCTTC
CASSWARGGSYNEQFF
>TRBJ2-5|TRBD1|16|once|TRBV7-2
TGTGCCAGCAGCTTAGGTGTGCAGGGGGCGGGAGAGACCCAGTACTTC
CASSLGVQGAGETQYF
>TRBJ2-2|TRBD1|14|few|TRBV24-1
TGTGCCACCGGGACAGTAACGAACACCGGGGAGCTGTTTTTT
CATGTVTNTGELFF
>TRBJ1-3|NA|13|NA|TRBV6-1
TGTGCCAGCAGTGACGTCTCTGGAAACACCATATATTTT
CASSDVSGNTIYF
>TRBJ2-7|TRBD1|16|few|TRBV27
TGTGCCAGCAGCTTACTCGGACAGGGTAGTCGTCACGAGCAGTACTTC
CASSLLGQGSRHEQYF
>TRBJ1-1|NA|13|NA|TRBV6-5
TGTGCCAGCAGTTATGTGGCAGGAACGGAAGCTTTCTTT
CASSYVAGTEAFF
>TRBJ2-7|NA|14|NA|TRBV4-1
TGCGCCAGCAGCCCCCACGGGCTCTCCTACGAGCAGTACTTC
CASSPHGLSYEQYF
>TRBJ1-1|TRBD1|16|few|TRBV20-1
TGCAGTGTACCCGGGACAGGGGGCGGTAGGAACACTGAAGCTTTCTTT
CSVPGTGGGRNTEAFF